Described below is a single T cell receptor (beta chain) sequence and its context. Methods used by the authors: Reference gene primer amplification yielded estimated nucleated cell counts. The assay was immunoSEQ multiplex PCR, and TCRdb's table has in-frame clones only and misses some. For V, J and clone size, that table is used; D and trimming come from the DNA. Counted here are 90,000 or so clones, more than 70% occurring once; the ten biggest clones make up around 7.3%. The data stem from a study of blood T cell repertoires in COVID-19. The wider study: Acute-phase and convalescent COVID-19 samples originated in the United States, Italy and Spain. Sources were T cells, B-cell-depleted T cells, or PBMCs; the material itself was cDNA or gDNA.

Germline assignment: CDR1 LGHNA and CDR2 YSLEER. The CDR3 totals 15 residues. The V gene end was trimmed by 1 base and the J gene end by 4 bases; junction bases not matched to a gene: 4. The chain couples TRBV4-3 to TRBJ1-1, with 9 bases aligning to TRBD1. The TCR sequence derives from a man aged 45 to 65 with active COVID-19. What was sequenced was peripheral blood. The CDR3 DNA reads as TGCGCCAGCAGCCAAGGGACAGGGGTTTTCACTGAAGCTTTCTTT. Translated: CASSQGTGVFTEAFF.